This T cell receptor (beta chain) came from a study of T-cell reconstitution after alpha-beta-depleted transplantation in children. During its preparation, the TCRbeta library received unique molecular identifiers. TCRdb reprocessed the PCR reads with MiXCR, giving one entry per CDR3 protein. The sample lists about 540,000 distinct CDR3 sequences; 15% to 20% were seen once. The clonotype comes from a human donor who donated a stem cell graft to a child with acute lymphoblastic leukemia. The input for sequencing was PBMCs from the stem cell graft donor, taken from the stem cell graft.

CDR3 sequence: CASLPFAAAQETQYF. The CDR3 DNA follows: TGCGCCAGCCTTCCTTTTGCAGCAGCACAAGAGACCCAGTACTTC. The rearrangement joins TRBV5-1 to TRBJ2-5; no clear D. Germline V lookup: CDR1 SGHRS, CDR2 YFSETQ. The CDR3 runs 15 residues. V gave up 7 bases and J gave up 2 bases, with 18 bases separating them.